Below are 24 T cell receptor beta chains sequenced from a single sample in a study of OX40 agonist ivuxolimab in advanced cancers. Some clones are missing from TCRdb's copy, which holds only in-frame ones; the method was immunoSEQ multiplex PCR. The sample has roughly 60,000 clones; approximately 89% are singletons. Sequenced here: CD4+ or CD8+ T cells sorted from blood, sampled in a trial of the OX40 agonist ivuxolimab. These receptors were obtained from an adult with an advanced solid tumor such as melanoma, head and neck, liver or kidney cancer.

The chain joins TRBV7-2 to TRBJ2-6; D is ambiguous. The CDR3 runs to 15 residues. The V gene's germline CDR1 is SGHTA and CDR2 FQGNSA. Trimming left V 6 bases short and J 2 bases short, with 11 bases between. CDR3 in DNA: TGTGCCAGCAGTTATAGTCCCACTGGGGCCAACGTCCTGACTTTC. Translating it yields CASSYSPTGANVLTF. The full variable domain, rest sourced from reference TRBV7-2 and TRBJ2-6, is GAGVSQSPSNKVTEKGKDVELRCDPISGHTALYWYRQSLGQGLEFLIYFQGNSAPDKSGLPSDRFSAERTGGSVSTLTIQRTQQEDSAVYLCASSYSPTGANVLTFGAGSRLTVL.

The V gene is TRBV27, the J gene TRBJ2-2, with D tentatively TRBD2 (6 bases). CDR1 is MNHEY, CDR2 SMNVEV, per germline (reference sequence). This CDR3 spans 18 amino acids. V was cut by 2 bases and J by 2 bases, with 18 bases left in between. CDR3 sequence (DNA): TGTGCCAGCAGTTTAAGGTCTCGTGTAGCGGTAAACACCGGGGAGCTGTTTTTT. It specifies CASSLRSRVAVNTGELFF.

The chain recombines TRBV11-3 with TRBJ2-5; 7 bases match TRBD1. The CDR3 is made up of 15 amino acids. Germline-derived CDR1 and CDR2 are SGHNT and YENEEA. J lost 2 bases, V lost 5 bases, and 8 bases had no gene match. The CDR3 coding sequence is TGTGCCAGCAGCGGAACCTCAGGGGGACAAGAGACCCAGTACTTC. It translates to CASSGTSGGQETQYF.

This rearrangement joins TRBV5-1 to TRBJ2-6; D gene uncertain. Trimming shortened V by 0 bases and J by 4 bases, and 8 bases separated the two germline ends. The CDR3 loop spans 15 amino acids. Germline V gene data show CDR1 as SGHRS and CDR2 as YFSETQ. The CDR3 sequence: CASSLADGGANVLTF. The DNA of the CDR3 is TGCGCCAGCAGCTTGGCCGATGGGGGGGCCAACGTCCTGACTTTC.

The chain has TRBV4-3 and TRBJ2-2, with D possibly TRBD2 on 5 matching bases. Germline V gives CDR1 LGHNA, CDR2 YSLEER. The CDR3 extends over 16 amino acids. Trimming cost V 1 base and J 6 bases, with 15 bases left between them. The CDR3 spells CASSQALTILPGELFF. The CDR3 DNA follows: TGCGCCAGCAGCCAAGCGCTGACTATCCTCCCCGGGGAGCTGTTTTTT.

V and J are TRBV18 and TRBJ2-5, with D perhaps matching TRBD1 (6 bases). This CDR3 is built from 15 residues. CDR1 is KGHSH, CDR2 LQKENI, per germline. The V gene lost 2 bases and the J gene lost 3 bases, with 13 bases spanning the gap. The CDR3 protein is CASSPTTGQKETQYF. CDR3 nucleotides: TGTGCCAGCTCACCAACGACTGGACAGAAAGAGACCCAGTACTTC.

The genes are TRBV6-1 and TRBJ2-7; perhaps TRBD2 as D (7 bases). The CDR3 length is 16 residues. V lost 4 bases, J lost 3 bases, and 19 bases lay in between. Per the germline V gene, CDR1 is MNHNS and CDR2 is SASEGT. For the CDR3, the DNA is TGTGCCAGCAGTGCATTGTGGGGGGCGGGAGTCTACGAGCAGTACTTC. Translation: CASSALWGAGVYEQYF.

V and J are TRBV7-2 and TRBJ2-7, with D possibly matching TRBD1 (6 bases). Germline values: CDR1 SGHTA, CDR2 FQGNSA. This CDR3 has 14 residues. The V gene lost 3 bases and the J gene lost 2 bases, with 11 bases spanning the gap. The CDR3 region is CASSFLQGPYEQYF. In DNA form, the CDR3 reads TGTGCCAGCAGCTTCCTCCAGGGGCCCTACGAGCAGTACTTC.

The CDR3 reads CASSFGQGIQETQYF. Here the CDR3 DNA reads TGTGCCAGCAGCTTCGGACAGGGGATCCAAGAGACCCAGTACTTC. This chain joins TRBV7-9 and TRBJ2-5; TRBD1 agrees at 9 bases. The germline gives CDR1 SEHNR, CDR2 FQNEAQ (reference sequence). The CDR3 loop spans 15 amino acids. The V and J ends lost 3 bases and 1 base, in that order; junction bases with no gene match: 3.

This clone was found once. The chain joins TRBV6-6 to TRBJ2-1; TRBD2 aligns across 14 bases. The CDR3 runs 15 residues. CDR1 is MNHNY, CDR2 SVGAGI, per germline (reference sequence). V was pared by 6 bases and J by 9 bases, with 7 bases of the junction left unmatched. CDR3 in DNA: TGTGCCAGCAGGGTTCGACTAGCGGGAGGGGGTGAGCAGTTCTTC. This encodes CASRVRLAGGGEQFF.

The CDR3 DNA reads TGTGCCAGCAGTTACGGGGCAGGCTCTTTTGGCTACACCTTC. As protein: CASSYGAGSFGYTF. The rearrangement links TRBV6-5 to TRBJ1-2, with D possibly matching TRBD1 (5 bases). Germline lookup yields CDR1 MNHEY and CDR2 SVGAGI. The CDR3 covers 14 residues. The V end lost 2 bases, the J end lost 7 bases, and 14 bases lay between the germline ends.

The genes are TRBV4-2 and TRBJ1-4; D gene ambiguous. The ends were cut back, 1 base at V and 4 bases at J, with 10 bases in the middle. The CDR3 runs to 15 residues. Looked up from germline, CDR1 is LGHNA and CDR2 is YNFKEQ. DNA for the CDR3: TGTGCCAGCAGCCAAGCCTCAGCGGGTAATGAAAAACTGTTTTTT. Its translation: CASSQASAGNEKLFF.

The chain couples TRBV5-4 to TRBJ2-1, with 14 bases lining up with TRBD2. Germline V lookup: CDR1 SGHNT, CDR2 YYREEE (reference sequence). This CDR3 has 17 amino acids. V lost 0 bases, J lost 6 bases, and 5 bases stayed unmatched. CDR3 sequence: CASSLAGTSGRANEQFF. For the CDR3, the DNA is TGTGCCAGCAGCTTGGCCGGGACTAGCGGGAGAGCCAATGAGCAGTTCTTC. The complete variable domain, with remaining parts taken from reference TRBV5-4 and TRBJ2-1, reads ETGVTQSPTHLIKTRGQQVTLRCSSQSGHNTVSWYQQALGQGPQFIFQYYREEENGRGNFPPRFSGLQFPNYSSELNVNALELDDSALYLCASSLAGTSGRANEQFFGPGTRLTVL.

This sequence joins TRBV5-4 and TRBJ2-1; 8 nucleotides align to TRBD1. Losses at the gene ends were 0 bases for V and 7 bases for J; bases not matched to a gene: 9. This CDR3 contains 16 residues. Germline assignment: CDR1 SGHNT and CDR2 YYREEE (reference sequence). The CDR3 coding sequence is TGTGCCAGCAGCTTGGCTGGCAGGGGGCACGGGAATGAGCAGTTCTTC. This encodes CASSLAGRGHGNEQFF.

V usage is TRBV7-6 and J usage is TRBJ1-1, with 7 bases identical to TRBD1. Germline values: CDR1 SGHVS, CDR2 FNYEAQ. This CDR3 comprises 15 residues. The J segment lost 1 base and the V segment lost 2 bases, leaving 4 bases of the junction unmatched. In nucleotides, the CDR3 is TGTGCCAGCAGCTTATCGCAGGGGGGGAACACTGAAGCTTTCTTT. It is translated as CASSLSQGGNTEAFF.

This clone has just one count. The V gene is TRBV5-1, the J gene TRBJ2-5; D possibly corresponds to TRBD2 (6 bases). The J call is doubtful: the DNA matches TRBJ2-7 better. CDR1 and CDR2 from the germline V gene are SGHRS and YFSETQ. The CDR3 is made up of 15 amino acids. The chain's CDR3 is CASSMREARGYEQYF. CDR3 sequence (DNA): TGCGCCAGCAGTATGAGGGAGGCCAGAGGCTACGAGCAGTACTTC.

This clone was found once. This sequence joins TRBV18 and TRBJ2-7; no reliable D call. The germline V gene has CDR1 KGHSH and CDR2 LQKENI. The CDR3 covers 11 residues. V gave up 6 bases and J gave up 4 bases, with 7 bases separating them. The CDR3 spells CASSSQYEQYF. CDR3 coding DNA: TGTGCCAGCTCCTCTCAGTACGAGCAGTACTTC.

The chain recombines TRBV18 with TRBJ1-3, with 8 bases matching TRBD1. The CDR3 has 18 residues. The ends lost 2 bases at V and 0 bases at J; junction bases unmatched: 9. Germline-derived CDR1 and CDR2 are KGHSH and LQKENI. The CDR3: CASSPGGQERFSGNTIYF. The CDR3 DNA is TGTGCCAGCTCACCAGGGGGACAGGAACGCTTCTCTGGAAACACCATATATTTT. Complete variable domain (other parts from reference TRBV18 and TRBJ1-3): NAGVMQNPRHLVRRRGQEARLRCSPMKGHSHVYWYRQLPEEGLKFMVYLQKENIIDESGMPKERFSAEFPKEGPSILRIQQVVRGDSAAYFCASSPGGQERFSGNTIYFGEGSWLTVV.

V is TRBV7-2 and J is TRBJ1-4; 10 nucleotides match TRBD1. Trimming took 5 bases from V and 1 from J; bases not matched to a gene: 4. This CDR3 spans 16 amino acids. Germline V CDR1 and CDR2: SGHTA, FQGNSA. CDR3 nucleotide sequence: TGTGCCAGCAGCCGACAGGGGGCTTTAACTAATGAAAAACTGTTTTTT. Translating it yields CASSRQGALTNEKLFF. The full variable domain, rest sourced from reference TRBV7-2 and TRBJ1-4, is GAGVSQSPSNKVTEKGKDVELRCDPISGHTALYWYRQSLGQGLEFLIYFQGNSAPDKSGLPSDRFSAERTGGSVSTLTIQRTQQEDSAVYLCASSRQGALTNEKLFFGSGTQLSVL.

The chain combines TRBV30 with TRBJ2-7, with TRBD2 matching over 9 bases. CDR3 length equals 14 residues. Germline V CDR1 and CDR2: GTSNPN, SVGIG (reference sequence). V lost 5 bases to trimming and J lost 5 bases; unmatched junction nucleotides: 10. The CDR3 nucleotides are TGTGCCTGGGCCGTAGCGGGAGTAACCCACGAGCAGTACTTC. Its translation is CAWAVAGVTHEQYF.

CDR3 in amino acids: CASSGRDRMNTEAFF. The CDR3 coding sequence is TGTGCCAGCAGTGGCCGGGACAGAATGAACACTGAAGCTTTCTTT. The genes are TRBV6-6 and TRBJ1-1; 7 bases are shared with TRBD1. The J segment lost 0 bases and the V segment lost 5 bases, leaving 6 bases of the junction unmatched. The germline V gene encodes CDR1 MNHNY and CDR2 SVGAGI (reference sequence). The CDR3 runs 15 residues.

The genes are TRBV13 and TRBJ2-3; unclear D gene. The length of the CDR3 is 15 residues. CDR1 and CDR2 (germline): PRHDT, FYEKMQ (reference sequence). V was pared by 0 bases and J by 0 bases, with 7 bases between. The CDR3 DNA follows: TGTGCCAGCAGCTTAGGACACCCTAGCACAGATACGCAGTATTTT. Its translation is CASSLGHPSTDTQYF.

The chain recombines TRBV27 with TRBJ2-3; D perhaps matches TRBD1 (6 bases). Germline V gene data show CDR1 as MNHEY and CDR2 as SMNVEV (reference sequence). The CDR3 runs 15 residues. V lost 1 base and J 3 bases, leaving 11 bases between the germline ends. CDR3 sequence (DNA): TGTGCCAGCAGTTTATGGGGGCGCGGGACAGATACGCAGTATTTT. Protein sequence: CASSLWGRGTDTQYF.

This clone was recorded only once. The genes are TRBV5-1 and TRBJ2-7, with 9 bases that match TRBD2. J was trimmed by 5 bases and V by 4 bases; bases with no gene match: 10. This CDR3 contains 15 residues. From germline, CDR1 is SGHRS and CDR2 YFSETQ. DNA of the CDR3: TGCGCCAGCAGCATGAATGGGCGGGAGGGCCACGAGCAGTACTTC. Its translation: CASSMNGREGHEQYF.